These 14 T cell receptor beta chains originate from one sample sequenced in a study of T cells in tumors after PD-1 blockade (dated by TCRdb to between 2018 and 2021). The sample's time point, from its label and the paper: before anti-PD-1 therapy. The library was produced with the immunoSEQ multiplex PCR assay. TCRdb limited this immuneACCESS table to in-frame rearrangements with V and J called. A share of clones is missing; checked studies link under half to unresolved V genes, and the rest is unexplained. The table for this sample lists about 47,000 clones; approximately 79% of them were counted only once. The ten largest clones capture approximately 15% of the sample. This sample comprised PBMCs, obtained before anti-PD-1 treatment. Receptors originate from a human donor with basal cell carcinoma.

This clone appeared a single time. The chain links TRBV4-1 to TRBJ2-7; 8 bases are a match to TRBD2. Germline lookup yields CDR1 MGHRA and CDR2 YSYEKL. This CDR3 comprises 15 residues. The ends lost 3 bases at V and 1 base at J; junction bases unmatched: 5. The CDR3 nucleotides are TGCGCCAGCAGCCATCCGGGACTAGTGTCCTACGAGCAGTACTTC. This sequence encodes CASSHPGLVSYEQYF.

The chain's CDR3 is CASSRWEDQETQYF. The CDR3 region has the DNA TGCGCCAGCAGCCGCTGGGAGGACCAAGAGACCCAGTACTTC. The rearrangement links TRBV4-1 to TRBJ2-5; tentatively, D is TRBD2 (6 bases). This CDR3 has 14 amino acids. Germline-derived CDR1 and CDR2 are MGHRA and YSYEKL. The ends were cut back, 4 bases at V and 0 bases at J, with 9 bases in the middle.

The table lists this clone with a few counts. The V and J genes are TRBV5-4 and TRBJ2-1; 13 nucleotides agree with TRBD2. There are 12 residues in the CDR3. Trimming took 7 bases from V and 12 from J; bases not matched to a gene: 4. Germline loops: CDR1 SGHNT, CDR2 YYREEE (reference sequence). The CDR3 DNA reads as TGTGCCAGCGGGACTAGCGGGGAGGTGCAGTTCTTC. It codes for CASGTSGEVQFF.

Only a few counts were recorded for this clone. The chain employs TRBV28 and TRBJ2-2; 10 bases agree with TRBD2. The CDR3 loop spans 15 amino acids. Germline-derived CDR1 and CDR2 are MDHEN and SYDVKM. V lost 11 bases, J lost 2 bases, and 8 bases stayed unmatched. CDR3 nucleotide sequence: TGTGCCGCCCTTAGGACTAGCGGTAACACCGGGGAGCTGTTTTTT. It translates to CAALRTSGNTGELFF.

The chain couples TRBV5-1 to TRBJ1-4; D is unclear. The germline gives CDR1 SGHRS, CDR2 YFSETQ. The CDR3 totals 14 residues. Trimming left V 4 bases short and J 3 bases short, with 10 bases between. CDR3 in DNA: TGCGCCAGCAGCAACCTCGGGGCTAATGAAAAACTGTTTTTT. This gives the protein CASSNLGANEKLFF.

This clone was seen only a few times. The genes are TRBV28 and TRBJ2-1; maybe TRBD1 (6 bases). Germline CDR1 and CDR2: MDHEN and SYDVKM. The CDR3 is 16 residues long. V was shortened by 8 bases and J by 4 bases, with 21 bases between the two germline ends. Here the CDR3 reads CASVSHRQVVYNEQFF. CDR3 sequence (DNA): TGTGCCAGCGTCTCCCACCGACAGGTGGTTTACAATGAGCAGTTCTTC.

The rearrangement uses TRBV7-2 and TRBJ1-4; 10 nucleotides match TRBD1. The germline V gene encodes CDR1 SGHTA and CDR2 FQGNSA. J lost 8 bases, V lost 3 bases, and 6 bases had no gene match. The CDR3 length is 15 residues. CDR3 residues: CASSLAGQGGEKLFF. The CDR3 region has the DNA TGTGCCAGCAGCTTGGCTGGACAGGGGGGAGAAAAACTGTTTTTT.

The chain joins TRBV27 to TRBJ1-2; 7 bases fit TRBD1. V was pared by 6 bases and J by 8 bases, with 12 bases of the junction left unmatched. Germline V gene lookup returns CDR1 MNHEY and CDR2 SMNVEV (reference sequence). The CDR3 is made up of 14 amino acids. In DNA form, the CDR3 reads TGTGCCAGCAGCGGACACAGGGGCGCCAGGGGCTACACCTTC. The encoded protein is CASSGHRGARGYTF.

The DNA for the CDR3 is TGTGCCAGCAGTTACTCGACTCTGGGGGCTAATGAAAAACTGTTTTTT. This gives the protein CASSYSTLGANEKLFF. The chain links TRBV6-2 or TRBV6-3 to TRBJ1-4; tentatively, D is TRBD1 (5 bases). V was clipped by 0 bases and J by 3 bases, with 11 bases between them. The CDR3 extends over 16 amino acids. Germline V gene lookup returns CDR1 MNHEY and CDR2 SVGEGT.

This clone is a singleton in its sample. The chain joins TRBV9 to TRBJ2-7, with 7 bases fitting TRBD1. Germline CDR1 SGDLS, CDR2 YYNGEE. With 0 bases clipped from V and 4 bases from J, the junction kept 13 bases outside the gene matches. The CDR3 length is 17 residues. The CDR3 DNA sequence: TGTGCCAGCAGCGTAGGCCCCAGAACAGGGGCGTCGTACGAGCAGTACTTC. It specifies CASSVGPRTGASYEQYF.

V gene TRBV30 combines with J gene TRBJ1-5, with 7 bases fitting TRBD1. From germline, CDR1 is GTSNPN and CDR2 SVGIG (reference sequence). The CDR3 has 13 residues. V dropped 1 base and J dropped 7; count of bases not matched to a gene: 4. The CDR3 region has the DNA TGTGCCTGGAGTGGCCAGGGGGGGCAGCCCCAGCATTTT. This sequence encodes CAWSGQGGQPQHF. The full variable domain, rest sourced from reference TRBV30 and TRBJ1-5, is SQTIHQWPATLVQPVGSPLSLECTVEGTSNPNLYWYRQAAGRGLQLLFYSVGIGQISSEVPQNLSASRPQDRQFILSSKKLLLSDSGFYLCAWSGQGGQPQHFGDGTRLSIL.

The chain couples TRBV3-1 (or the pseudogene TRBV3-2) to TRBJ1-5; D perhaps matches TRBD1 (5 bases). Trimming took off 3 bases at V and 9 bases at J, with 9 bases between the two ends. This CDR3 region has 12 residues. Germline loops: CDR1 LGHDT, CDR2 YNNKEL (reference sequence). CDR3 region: CASSHERGPQHF. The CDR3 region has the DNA TGTGCCAGCAGCCACGAAAGGGGGCCCCAGCATTTT.

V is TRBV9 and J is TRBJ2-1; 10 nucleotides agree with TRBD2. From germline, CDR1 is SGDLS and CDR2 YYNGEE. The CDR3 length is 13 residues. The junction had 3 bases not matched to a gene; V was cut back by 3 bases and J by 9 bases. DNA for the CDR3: TGTGCCAGCAGCGCTAGCGGGAGCGCTGAGCAGTTCTTC. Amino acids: CASSASGSAEQFF. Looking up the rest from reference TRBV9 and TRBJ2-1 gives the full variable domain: DSGVTQTPKHLITATGQRVTLRCSPRSGDLSVYWYQQSLDQGLQFLIQYYNGEERAKGNILERFSAQQFPDLHSELNLSSLELGDSALYFCASSASGSAEQFFGPGTRLTVL.

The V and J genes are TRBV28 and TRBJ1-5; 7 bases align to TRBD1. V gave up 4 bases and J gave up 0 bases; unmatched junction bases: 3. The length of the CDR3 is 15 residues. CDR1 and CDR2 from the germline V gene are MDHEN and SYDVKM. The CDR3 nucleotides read TGTGCCAGCAGTTCTGGACAGGTTAGCAATCAGCCCCAGCATTTT. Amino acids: CASSSGQVSNQPQHF.